This entry concerns a single TCR beta chain. Its antigen remains unknown. This entry is derived from a study of cytomegalovirus exposure and HLA in healthy donors. General study results and limits: Cytomegalovirus association was listed for around 180 TCR beta chains. In the analysis, some V segments, TRBV6-2 and TRBV6-3 included, were excluded as indistinguishable. The majority of CMV-associated TCR beta chains were reported as apparently HLA-restricted in a later analysis.

This CDR3 contains 13 residues. Germline V gives CDR1 MNHEY, CDR2 SVGAGI. The ends were cut back, 0 bases at V and 5 bases at J, with 6 bases in the middle. With 60 Vbeta and 13 Jbeta primers, the PCR was carried out. Sequencing used immunoSEQ multiplex PCR; TCRdb keeps in-frame clones, though not all of them. The sample has 14,000 or so clones, about 64% seen once. The rearrangement links TRBV6-5 to TRBJ2-3; perhaps TRBD2 as D (5 bases). The source of this sequence is a woman between 50 and 59 years old in good health and CMV-seropositive. The specimen sequenced was PBMCs. CDR3 DNA sequence: TGTGCCAGCAGTTACTCACGGGGAGATACGCAGTATTTT. This translates into CASSYSRGDTQYF.